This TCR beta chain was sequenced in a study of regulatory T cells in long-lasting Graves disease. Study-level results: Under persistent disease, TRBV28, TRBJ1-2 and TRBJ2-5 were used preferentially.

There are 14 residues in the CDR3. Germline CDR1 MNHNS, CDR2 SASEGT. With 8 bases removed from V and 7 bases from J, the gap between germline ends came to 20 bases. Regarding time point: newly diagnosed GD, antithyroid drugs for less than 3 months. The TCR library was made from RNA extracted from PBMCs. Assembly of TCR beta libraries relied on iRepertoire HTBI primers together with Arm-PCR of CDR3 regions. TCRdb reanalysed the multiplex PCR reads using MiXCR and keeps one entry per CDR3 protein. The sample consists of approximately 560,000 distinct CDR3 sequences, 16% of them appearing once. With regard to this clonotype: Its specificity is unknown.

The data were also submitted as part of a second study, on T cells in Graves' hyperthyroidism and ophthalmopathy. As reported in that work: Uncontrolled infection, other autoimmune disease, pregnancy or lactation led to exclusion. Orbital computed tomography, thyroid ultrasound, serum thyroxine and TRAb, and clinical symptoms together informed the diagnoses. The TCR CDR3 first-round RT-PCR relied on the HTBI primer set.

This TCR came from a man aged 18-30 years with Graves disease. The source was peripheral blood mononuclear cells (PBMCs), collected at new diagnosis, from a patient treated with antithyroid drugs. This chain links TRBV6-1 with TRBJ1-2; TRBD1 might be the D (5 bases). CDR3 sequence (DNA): TGTGCCAGCGCACAGGAGGCGGCAAATTTTGGCTACACCTTC. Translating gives CASAQEAANFGYTF.